These T cell receptor beta chains were read from a single sample in a study of cytomegalovirus exposure and HLA in healthy donors. Assay: immunoSEQ multiplex PCR; the TCRdb copy retains only in-frame clones and omits some. Altogether 100,000 to 150,000 clones are present, about 76% being singletons, with the ten largest covering around 14%. Source material: PBMCs. Receptors were obtained from a woman in her sixties in good health and CMV-seropositive. Both conserved end residues are part of each CDR3. Each record gives: D gene, clone size, V gene, J gene, CDR3 DNA, CDR3 protein. D genes are given only for firm matches. A clone size is listed for some rows: how often the clone was seen (once, few, many), or a class if it is expanded.

D: TRBD1; size: .; V: TRBV30; J: TRBJ2-3; DNA: TGTGCCTGGAGTGCCCTGGGACAGGGGCGAGATACGCAGTATTTT; CDR3: CAWSALGQGRDTQYF
D: TRBD1; size: .; V: TRBV30; J: TRBJ1-1; DNA: TGTGCCTGGAGTAGGACAGGCACTGAAGCTTTCTTT; CDR3: CAWSRTGTEAFF
D: .; size: .; V: TRBV6-5; J: TRBJ1-5; DNA: TGTGCCAGCAGGCAAGACAGACATCAGCCCCAGCATTTT; CDR3: CASRQDRHQPQHF
D: TRBD2; size: .; V: TRBV18; J: TRBJ2-1; DNA: TGTGCCAGCTCAATGCGGGGGGTTTACAATGAGCAGTTCTTC; CDR3: CASSMRGVYNEQFF
D: TRBD1; size: .; V: TRBV18; J: TRBJ2-1; DNA: TGTGCCAGCTCAACAGGGGCGAGCAATGAGCAGTTCTTC; CDR3: CASSTGASNEQFF
D: TRBD2; size: .; V: TRBV5-4; J: TRBJ2-1; DNA: TGTGCCAGCAGCTCACCGATAGCGGGAGCCAATGAGCAGTTCTTC; CDR3: CASSSPIAGANEQFF
D: TRBD1; size: .; V: TRBV5-8; J: TRBJ1-1; DNA: TGTGCCAGCAGCTCTGAACTCCGGACAGGCAACACTGAAGCTTTCTTT; CDR3: CASSSELRTGNTEAFF
D: .; size: once; V: TRBV5-1; J: TRBJ2-1; DNA: TGCGCCAGCAGTGCGGGGCCCTCCTACAATGAGCAGTTCTTC; CDR3: CASSAGPSYNEQFF
D: .; size: .; V: TRBV19; J: TRBJ1-3; DNA: TGTGCCAGTAGTATTTTCTATCATCCGTCTGGAAACACCATATATTTT; CDR3: CASSIFYHPSGNTIYF
D: .; size: .; V: TRBV19; J: TRBJ2-5; DNA: TGTGCCAGTGCCGGCAGAGGTGGGTACCAAGAGACCCAGTACTTC; CDR3: CASAGRGGYQETQYF
D: .; size: .; V: TRBV7-2; J: TRBJ1-1; DNA: TGTGCCAGCAGCTTATCACTTCTGAACACTGAAGCTTTCTTT; CDR3: CASSLSLLNTEAFF
D: TRBD1; size: .; V: TRBV29-1; J: TRBJ2-1; DNA: TGCAGCGTTGAAGTCAGGGGGAATGAGCAGTTCTTC; CDR3: CSVEVRGNEQFF
D: TRBD2; size: .; V: TRBV7-3; J: TRBJ2-1; DNA: TGTGCCAGCAGCTTAATGCTAGCGGTCAACAATGAGCAGTTCTTC; CDR3: CASSLMLAVNNEQFF
D: .; size: .; V: TRBV7-2; J: TRBJ1-1; DNA: TGTGCCAGCACCGACGGGGTGAACACTGAAGCTTTCTTT; CDR3: CASTDGVNTEAFF
D: .; size: few; V: TRBV11-2; J: TRBJ2-5; DNA: TGTGCCAGCAGCCCGACAAAACAAGAGACCCAGTACTTC; CDR3: CASSPTKQETQYF
D: .; size: .; V: TRBV11-2; J: TRBJ2-7; DNA: TGTGCCAGCAGCTCCCCGTCACAGCAGGGGGGCTACGAGCAGTACTTC; CDR3: CASSSPSQQGGYEQYF
D: .; size: .; V: TRBV5-4; J: TRBJ2-7; DNA: TGTGCCAGCAGCGTTGGAGGTGAGAGCTCCTACGAGCAGTACTTC; CDR3: CASSVGGESSYEQYF
D: TRBD2; size: .; V: TRBV11-3; J: TRBJ2-3; DNA: TGTGCCAGCAGCTACGGGGGGGGGACAGATACGCAGTATTTT; CDR3: CASSYGGGTDTQYF
D: .; size: .; V: TRBV4-1; J: TRBJ1-1; DNA: TGCGCCAGCAGCCAAGTGAGGGGACAAGGGCAAACTGAAGCTTTCTTT; CDR3: CASSQVRGQGQTEAFF
D: TRBD2; size: .; V: TRBV10-3; J: TRBJ2-5; DNA: TGTGCCATTGGGCAAGCGGGATGGGAGACCCAGTACTTC; CDR3: CAIGQAGWETQYF
D: .; size: .; V: TRBV12-5; J: TRBJ2-6; DNA: TGTGCTAGTGCTAAGGACAGTCCTCTTTCTGGGGCCAACGTCCTGACTTTC; CDR3: CASAKDSPLSGANVLTF
D: .; size: once; V: TRBV6-5; J: TRBJ2-7; DNA: TGTGCCAGCAGGAACGAGGGGGGGGGATCCTACGAGCAGTACTTC; CDR3: CASRNEGGGSYEQYF
D: .; size: .; V: TRBV6-5; J: TRBJ1-2; DNA: TGTGCCAGCAGTTACTCGGAAGGGGGTTACTATGGCTACACCTTC; CDR3: CASSYSEGGYYGYTF
D: .; size: .; V: TRBV5-8; J: TRBJ2-3; DNA: TGTGCCAGCAGCTTGGCGGCGGTACCACCTTCAGATACGCAGTATTTT; CDR3: CASSLAAVPPSDTQYF
D: TRBD2; size: few; V: TRBV7-2; J: TRBJ2-3; DNA: TGTGCCAGCAGCCCTGGACTAGCGAGATTCACAGATACGCAGTATTTT; CDR3: CASSPGLARFTDTQYF
D: TRBD1; size: .; V: TRBV5-1; J: TRBJ1-1; DNA: TGCGCCAGCAGCCAGGACTACAGGGGAAAAACTGAAGCTTTCTTT; CDR3: CASSQDYRGKTEAFF
D: TRBD1; size: few; V: TRBV7-9; J: TRBJ2-2; DNA: TGTGCCAGCAGGACAGGGGTGATCGGGGAGCTGTTTTTT; CDR3: CASRTGVIGELFF
D: TRBD1; size: few; V: TRBV18; J: TRBJ2-7; DNA: TGTGCCAGCTCACCATCTAGGACAGGGGGGTACGAGCAGTACTTC; CDR3: CASSPSRTGGYEQYF
D: .; size: .; V: TRBV18; J: TRBJ2-6; DNA: TGTGCCAGCTCACCACCGGGGGCTCTTGGGGCCAACGTCCTGACTTTC; CDR3: CASSPPGALGANVLTF
D: TRBD2; size: .; V: TRBV5-1; J: TRBJ2-5; DNA: TGCGCCAGCAGCTACCCTCGACTAGCGGGAAGGGAGCAAGAGACCCAGTACTTC; CDR3: CASSYPRLAGREQETQYF